This TCR beta chain was observed in a study of shared clonotypes between healthy human individuals. For this clone: Its antigen remains unidentified.

Broader study findings: Sharing across four donors was highest in naive CD4 (roughly 5%) and lowest in memory CD8 (around 0.4%). Genetic and exposure-history diversity was limited by the few donors. Non-shared clonotypes had lower generation probabilities than clonotypes shared by all four sorted-subset donors.

This CDR3 has 13 residues. Per the germline V gene, CDR1 is SQVTM and CDR2 is ANQGSEA. Trimming took off 6 bases at V and 2 bases at J, with 14 bases between the two ends. Genomic DNA per cell subset filled all wells of several immunoSEQ plates. Only in-frame clones appear in the TCRdb table, and some are missing; sequencing was by immunoSEQ multiplex PCR. The profile shows millions of clones, 90% to 95% of them singletons. Terminally differentiated effector memory CD45RA+ cells were left out of the naive CD8 fraction, which was CD45RO-negative and positively selected for CCR7. The origin of this receptor is a man between 18 and 29 years old in good health. Some clones in this sample may be carry-over from other donors' samples. What was sequenced was naive CD8+ T cells from PBMCs. V and J are TRBV29-1 and TRBJ2-7; the D is unclear. This chain's CDR3 is CSVTPENTYEQYF. As DNA, the CDR3 is TGCAGCGTCACGCCAGAAAATACCTACGAGCAGTACTTC.